This TCR beta chain was observed in a study of blood T cell repertoires in COVID-19. Authors' methods: By means of reference gene primer amplification, nucleated cell counts were estimated. TCRdb's table, derived via immunoSEQ multiplex PCR, lists solely in-frame clones and lacks some. V, J and clone size derive from that table, while D and trimming were established from the DNA sequence. The repertoire includes some 190,000 clones, 84% of them detected once, and more than 3% sits in the top ten. This clone has a single count. The study drew participants aged about 18 to 90 years from approximately 23 US areas. Cohort allocation depended upon clinical history that participants reported. The CDR3 extends over 15 amino acids. The germline gives CDR1 LNHDA, CDR2 SQIVND (reference sequence). V was shortened by 7 bases and J by 2 bases, with 17 bases between the two germline ends.

This TCR was sampled from a woman between 25 and 40 years old who had been exposed to COVID-19. The sequenced material came from PBMCs or T cells enriched from blood (not recorded which). This sequence joins TRBV19 and TRBJ1-1; TRBD1 is a possible D gene (6 bases). The CDR3, as DNA: TGTGCCAGTAATGAGGGGGTTCGCAGAAACACTGAAGCTTTCTTT. As protein: CASNEGVRRNTEAFF.